This T cell receptor (beta chain) is from a study of cytomegalovirus exposure and HLA in healthy donors. Points on this clone: Its antigen is not known.

CDR1 MNHNY and CDR2 SVGAGI come from the germline V gene (reference sequence). The V end lost 4 bases, the J end lost 6 bases, and 16 bases lay between the germline ends. The length of the CDR3 is 15 residues. Findings of the study overall: Earlier analysis found most TCR beta V segments productive about 87% or about 30% of the time. In a later analysis, specific HLA alleles were associated with 15,000 to 20,000 TCR beta sequences at a 0.05 false discovery rate. Because they were indistinguishable, some V segments, including TRBV6-2 and TRBV6-3, were excluded.

The PCR used 60 Vbeta and 13 Jbeta primers. The authors' processing: Per a later analysis, the number of unique TCR beta chains was some 82 million, of which 10 million to 11 million were shared. Here immunoSEQ multiplex PCR was the method, and the copy in TCRdb shows in-frame clones only, minus some. That table gives V, J and clone size, and the DNA gave D and trimming. The sample includes about 250,000 clones, roughly 84% seen only once; the top ten take approximately 0.24%. Sequencing was performed on PBMCs. The chain joins TRBV6-6 to TRBJ1-5, with D possibly matching TRBD1 (6 bases). This clonotype originated in a girl aged 2 to 10 in good health and CMV-seronegative. CDR3 coding DNA: TGTGCCAGCAGTTCACAGGGAAATTTGGGTCAGCCCCAGCATTTT. Translating gives CASSSQGNLGQPQHF.